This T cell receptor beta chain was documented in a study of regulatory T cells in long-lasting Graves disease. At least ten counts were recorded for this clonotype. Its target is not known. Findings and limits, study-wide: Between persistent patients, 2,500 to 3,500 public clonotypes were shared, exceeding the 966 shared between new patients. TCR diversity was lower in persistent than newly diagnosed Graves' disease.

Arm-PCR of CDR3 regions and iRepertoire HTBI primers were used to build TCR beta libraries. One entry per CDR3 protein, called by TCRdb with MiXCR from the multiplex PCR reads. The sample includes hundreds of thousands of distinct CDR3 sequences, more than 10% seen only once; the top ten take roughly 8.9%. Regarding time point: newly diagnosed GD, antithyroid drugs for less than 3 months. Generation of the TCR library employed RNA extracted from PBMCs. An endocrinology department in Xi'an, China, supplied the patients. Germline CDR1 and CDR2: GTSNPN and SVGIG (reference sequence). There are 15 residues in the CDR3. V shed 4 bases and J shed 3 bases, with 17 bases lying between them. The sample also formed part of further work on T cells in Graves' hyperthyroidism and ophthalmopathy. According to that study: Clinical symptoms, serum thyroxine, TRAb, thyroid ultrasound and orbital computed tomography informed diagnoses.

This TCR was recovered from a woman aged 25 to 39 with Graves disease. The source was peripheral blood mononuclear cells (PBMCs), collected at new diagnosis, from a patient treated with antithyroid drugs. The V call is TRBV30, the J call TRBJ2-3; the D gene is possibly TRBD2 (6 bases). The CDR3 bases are TGTGCCTGGACACCGGGACTCACACCAACAGATACGCAGTATTTT. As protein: CAWTPGLTPTDTQYF.